This is a list of T cell receptor beta chains from one sample in a study of OX40 agonist ivuxolimab in advanced cancers. Measured with immunoSEQ multiplex PCR; TCRdb has only the in-frame clones, and not every one. The sample has about 19,000 clones; around four fifths are singletons. The specimen comprised CD4+ or CD8+ T cells sorted from blood, sampled in a trial of the OX40 agonist ivuxolimab. The receptor source for this set is an adult with an advanced solid tumor such as melanoma, head and neck, liver or kidney cancer. The CDR3 runs from the conserved cysteine through the conserved F or W. The order of the fields is clone size, V gene, D gene, J gene, CDR3 DNA, CDR3 protein. D genes are given only for firm matches. Not every row has a clone size; where given, it reads once, few, many or a size class.

size: once
V: TRBV6-5
D: .
J: TRBJ2-5
DNA: TGTGCCAGCAGCGGACCCAAGGCGGAGACCCAGTACTTC
CDR3: CASSGPKAETQYF

size: few
V: TRBV18
D: .
J: TRBJ2-7
DNA: TGTGCCAGCTCACCACGGCTGGGCTACGAGCAGTACTTC
CDR3: CASSPRLGYEQYF

size: .
V: TRBV13
D: .
J: TRBJ2-3
DNA: TGTGCCAGCAGCTTAGGAAGGGCGCCGGATACGCAGTATTTT
CDR3: CASSLGRAPDTQYF

size: .
V: TRBV11-2
D: TRBD1
J: TRBJ2-7
DNA: TGTGCCAGTTTCGGGACAGGGGTATCCGAGCAGTACTTC
CDR3: CASFGTGVSEQYF

size: .
V: TRBV28
D: .
J: TRBJ1-3
DNA: TGTGCCAGCAGTTTACGTTCACCCTCTGGAAACACCATATATTTT
CDR3: CASSLRSPSGNTIYF

size: .
V: TRBV27
D: TRBD2
J: TRBJ2-7
DNA: TGTGCCAGCAGCCAAATGCGGGAGGGGACCTACGAGCAGTACTTC
CDR3: CASSQMREGTYEQYF

size: .
V: TRBV6-1
D: .
J: TRBJ1-5
DNA: TGTGCCAGCAGTGAAGCGCTAGGGGCGCGGGACAATCAGCCCCAGCATTTT
CDR3: CASSEALGARDNQPQHF

size: once
V: TRBV30
D: .
J: TRBJ2-7
DNA: TGTGCCTGGAGTGTAGGGGGTTCTACCTACGAGCAGTACTTC
CDR3: CAWSVGGSTYEQYF

size: .
V: TRBV5-6
D: .
J: TRBJ2-7
DNA: TGTGCCAGCAGCGCATCCGGGTGGGAGCAGTACTTC
CDR3: CASSASGWEQYF

size: .
V: TRBV11-1
D: TRBD2
J: TRBJ2-3
DNA: TGTGCCAGCAGCTTAGGTAGGGTAGCGGGAGCCACAGATACGCAGTATTTT
CDR3: CASSLGRVAGATDTQYF

size: .
V: TRBV27
D: TRBD2
J: TRBJ2-4
DNA: TGTGCCAGCAGTTCCCCGGGGGGACGAAGGACCAAAAACATTCAGTACTTC
CDR3: CASSSPGGRRTKNIQYF

size: .
V: TRBV9
D: .
J: TRBJ1-2
DNA: TGTGCCAGCAGCGTAGCGCAGCTACAGCTGGACTATGGCTACACCTTC
CDR3: CASSVAQLQLDYGYTF

size: .
V: TRBV9
D: .
J: TRBJ2-7
DNA: TGTGCCAGCAGCGTATCGGCCAGGGAATCTTACGAGCAGTACTTC
CDR3: CASSVSARESYEQYF

size: .
V: TRBV5-1
D: TRBD1
J: TRBJ2-1
DNA: TGCGCCAGCAGCTTGTCCGGGGACAGCTCCTACAATGAGCAGTTCTTC
CDR3: CASSLSGDSSYNEQFF

size: .
V: TRBV4-1
D: TRBD2
J: TRBJ2-7
DNA: TGCGCCAGCAGCCAAGATAAGGAGGGGAGGGGAATGTACGAGCAGTACTTC
CDR3: CASSQDKEGRGMYEQYF

size: .
V: TRBV27
D: .
J: TRBJ2-1
DNA: TGTGCCAGCAGTCCCGAGCAGAATGAGCAGTTCTTC
CDR3: CASSPEQNEQFF

size: .
V: TRBV9
D: TRBD2
J: TRBJ2-3
DNA: TGTGCCAGCAGCTCGACTAGCGGTAGCACAGATACGCAGTATTTT
CDR3: CASSSTSGSTDTQYF

size: large
V: TRBV6-4
D: .
J: TRBJ2-3
DNA: TGTGCCAGCAGTGACGGGTCCGGCGCAGATACGCAGTATTTT
CDR3: CASSDGSGADTQYF

size: .
V: TRBV4-1
D: TRBD1
J: TRBJ2-2
DNA: TGCGCCAGCAGATTCGACCCCGGGACAGGGGTTACCGGGGAGCTGTTTTTT
CDR3: CASRFDPGTGVTGELFF

size: .
V: TRBV28
D: .
J: TRBJ2-5
DNA: TGTGCCAGCAGCCTGATTGGGGGGCGCAAAGAGACCCAGTACTTC
CDR3: CASSLIGGRKETQYF

size: .
V: TRBV10-1
D: .
J: TRBJ1-1
DNA: TGCGCCAGCAGAAGGACGGTGAACACTGAAGCTTTCTTT
CDR3: CASRRTVNTEAFF

size: few
V: TRBV27
D: TRBD1
J: TRBJ1-5
DNA: TGTGCCAGCAGGGACAGGGGGTGGGGCAATCAGCCCCAGCATTTT
CDR3: CASRDRGWGNQPQHF

size: once
V: TRBV27
D: TRBD2
J: TRBJ2-5
DNA: TGTGCCAGCACGACTAGCGGGAGGGGGGGGACCCAGTACTTC
CDR3: CASTTSGRGGTQYF

size: .
V: TRBV4-3
D: TRBD1
J: TRBJ1-1
DNA: TGCGCCAGCAGCCAAGATCCAGGGGGCATACCTGAAGCTTTCTTT
CDR3: CASSQDPGGIPEAFF

size: .
V: TRBV9
D: TRBD2
J: TRBJ2-5
DNA: TGTGCCAGCAGCGTAGGAGGCGGGAGCACTGGGACCCAGTACTTC
CDR3: CASSVGGGSTGTQYF

size: .
V: TRBV7-9
D: .
J: TRBJ1-1
DNA: TGTGCCAGCAGCTCCCTGACTGAAGCTTTCTTT
CDR3: CASSSLTEAFF

size: .
V: TRBV11-2
D: TRBD2
J: TRBJ2-2
DNA: TGTGCCAGCAGCTTTGCGGGGGAGAACACCGGGGAGCTGTTTTTT
CDR3: CASSFAGENTGELFF

size: .
V: TRBV5-4
D: TRBD2
J: TRBJ2-2
DNA: TGTGCCAGCAGCCGACTAGCGGGAGGCACCGGGGAGCTGTTTTTT
CDR3: CASSRLAGGTGELFF

size: .
V: TRBV5-6
D: TRBD1
J: TRBJ2-7
DNA: TGTGCCAGCAGCCCGGGGACAGGGGGCCGGAACGAGCAGTACTTC
CDR3: CASSPGTGGRNEQYF

size: once
V: TRBV5-4
D: .
J: TRBJ2-1
DNA: TGTGCCAGCAGCTCCGGAGCTTTAAATGAGCAGTTCTTC
CDR3: CASSSGALNEQFF

size: .
V: TRBV16
D: .
J: TRBJ2-2
DNA: TGTGCCAGCAGCCAATGGGGTCCTAACACCGGGGAGCTGTTTTTT
CDR3: CASSQWGPNTGELFF

size: .
V: TRBV15
D: .
J: TRBJ2-7
DNA: TGTGCCACCAGCAGAGGGGCCGATGACTACGAGCAGTACTTC
CDR3: CATSRGADDYEQYF

size: .
V: TRBV9
D: .
J: TRBJ2-2
DNA: TGTGCCAGCAGCGCCCCGAGGGGACTCACCTTCGCTCCCGGGGAGCTGTTTTTT
CDR3: CASSAPRGLTFAPGELFF

size: .
V: TRBV7-3
D: TRBD2
J: TRBJ2-1
DNA: TGTGCCAGCAGCTTAGGACTAGCGGGTTACAATGAGCAGTTCTTC
CDR3: CASSLGLAGYNEQFF

size: .
V: TRBV9
D: TRBD2
J: TRBJ2-7
DNA: TGTGCCAGCAGCGCGGCTAGCGGGAGGTCCGAGGAGCAGTACTTC
CDR3: CASSAASGRSEEQYF

size: .
V: TRBV6-4
D: .
J: TRBJ2-3
DNA: TGTGCCAGCAGCGCCGGACAGGGAGGGGCAGCGGATACGCAGTATTTT
CDR3: CASSAGQGGAADTQYF

size: once
V: TRBV28
D: TRBD2
J: TRBJ2-7
DNA: TGTGCCAGCAGACACCGACTAGCGGGAATGAACGAGCAGTACTTC
CDR3: CASRHRLAGMNEQYF

size: .
V: TRBV5-6
D: .
J: TRBJ2-5
DNA: TGTGCCAGCAGCTTGGAGGCCCAAGAGACCCAGTACTTC
CDR3: CASSLEAQETQYF

size: .
V: TRBV27
D: .
J: TRBJ2-3
DNA: TGTGCCAGCAGTCAAATAGCTTCAGGGGCAGATACGCAGTATTTT
CDR3: CASSQIASGADTQYF

size: .
V: TRBV4-1
D: .
J: TRBJ2-7
DNA: TGCGCCAGCAGCCAGGCCCCGGAGGAGGCTCTCTCCTACGAGCAGTACTTC
CDR3: CASSQAPEEALSYEQYF

size: .
V: TRBV7-7
D: .
J: TRBJ2-2
DNA: TGTGCCAGCAGCACCCGGGACGGGAACACCGGGGAGCTGTTTTTT
CDR3: CASSTRDGNTGELFF

size: .
V: TRBV5-6
D: .
J: TRBJ2-7
DNA: TGTGCCAGCAGCTGGGGGCACTACGAGCAGTACTTC
CDR3: CASSWGHYEQYF

size: few
V: TRBV9
D: .
J: TRBJ1-3
DNA: TGTGCCAGCAGCTTTCAACCTTTCTCTGGAAACACCATATATTTT
CDR3: CASSFQPFSGNTIYF

size: .
V: TRBV1
D: .
J: TRBJ2-1
DNA: TGCACCAGCAGCCAAGATGGCCCAGGTCCGCGGAGCTCCTACAATGAGCAGTTCTTC
CDR3: CTSSQDGPGPRSSYNEQFF

size: .
V: TRBV28
D: TRBD2
J: TRBJ2-1
DNA: TGTGCCAGCAGTTCCTACGGGGGATGGCGGGAGATAAAGCCCCACAATGAGCAGTTCTTC
CDR3: CASSSYGGWREIKPHNEQFF

size: few
V: TRBV19
D: TRBD1
J: TRBJ1-1
DNA: TGTGCCAACACGGGACAGATGAACACTGAAGCTTTCTTT
CDR3: CANTGQMNTEAFF

size: .
V: TRBV7-9
D: TRBD1
J: TRBJ2-5
DNA: TGTGCCAGCAGCTCAAACAGGGGGCGGGGGACCCAGTACTTC
CDR3: CASSSNRGRGTQYF

size: .
V: TRBV7-9
D: TRBD2
J: TRBJ2-7
DNA: TGTGCCAGCAGCTTGGTGCCGGGAGGGGCTTTGCAGTACTTC
CDR3: CASSLVPGGALQYF

size: .
V: TRBV27
D: TRBD1
J: TRBJ2-7
DNA: TGTGCCAGCACCGAGGGACAGGGGTTTGGCGAGCAGTACTTC
CDR3: CASTEGQGFGEQYF

size: .
V: TRBV4-1
D: TRBD2
J: TRBJ2-3
DNA: TGCGCCAGCAGCCAAGTTTTTGGGCGGGAGGCAGATACGCAGTATTTT
CDR3: CASSQVFGREADTQYF

size: .
V: TRBV7-9
D: TRBD1
J: TRBJ2-1
DNA: TGTGCCAGCAGCTTAGTGGGACAGGGGCCTAGTGGAAATGAGCAGTTCTTC
CDR3: CASSLVGQGPSGNEQFF

size: .
V: TRBV27
D: .
J: TRBJ2-3
DNA: TGTGCCAGCAGTTTATCGTGGCAGCCTACAGATACGCAGTATTTT
CDR3: CASSLSWQPTDTQYF

size: .
V: TRBV19
D: .
J: TRBJ2-7
DNA: TGTGCCAGTAGTGTGGGTGGGCAGAAGTACTTC
CDR3: CASSVGGQKYF

size: .
V: TRBV9
D: .
J: TRBJ2-3
DNA: TGTGCCAGCAGCGTAGGTCATAAGACGACGCAGTATTTT
CDR3: CASSVGHKTTQYF

size: once
V: TRBV6-6
D: TRBD2
J: TRBJ2-3
DNA: TGTGCCAGCAGTTCCCTGCGGGGGAGCACAGATACGCAGTATTTT
CDR3: CASSSLRGSTDTQYF

size: .
V: TRBV7-9
D: .
J: TRBJ2-5
DNA: TGTGCCAGCAGCTTACTATCCGACAGGCAAGAGACCCAGTACTTC
CDR3: CASSLLSDRQETQYF

size: .
V: TRBV7-8
D: TRBD1
J: TRBJ1-1
DNA: TGTGCCAGCAGCTTGCGTGAGTCAGGGGGTGAAGCTTTCTTT
CDR3: CASSLRESGGEAFF